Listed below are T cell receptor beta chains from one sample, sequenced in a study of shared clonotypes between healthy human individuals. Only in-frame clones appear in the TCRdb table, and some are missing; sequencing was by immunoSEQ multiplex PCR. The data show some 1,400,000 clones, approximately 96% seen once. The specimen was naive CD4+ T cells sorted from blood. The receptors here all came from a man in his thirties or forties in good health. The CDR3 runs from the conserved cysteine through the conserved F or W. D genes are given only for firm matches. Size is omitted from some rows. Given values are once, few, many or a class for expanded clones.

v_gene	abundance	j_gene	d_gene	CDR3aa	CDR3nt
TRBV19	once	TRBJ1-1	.	CASSIDRANTEAFF	TGTGCCAGTAGTATAGACAGGGCGAACACTGAAGCTTTCTTT
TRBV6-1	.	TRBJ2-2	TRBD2	CASSDLAGGATGELFF	TGTGCCAGCAGTGATTTAGCGGGAGGTGCCACCGGGGAGCTGTTTTTT
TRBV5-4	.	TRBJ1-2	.	CASTPTPGADYGYTF	TGTGCCAGCACCCCAACGCCGGGGGCGGACTATGGCTACACCTTC
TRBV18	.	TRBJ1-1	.	CASSPRGWVQGTEAFF	TGTGCCAGCTCACCTCGAGGTTGGGTTCAGGGCACTGAAGCTTTCTTT
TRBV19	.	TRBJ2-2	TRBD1	CASSPTGATGELFF	TGTGCCAGTAGCCCGACAGGGGCCACCGGGGAGCTGTTTTTT
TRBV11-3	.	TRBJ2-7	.	CASSLAVFGRGYEQYF	TGTGCCAGCAGCTTAGCGGTTTTCGGGAGAGGCTACGAGCAGTACTTC
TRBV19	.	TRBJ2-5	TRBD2	CASSIEVGLAGVGTQYF	TGTGCCAGTAGTATAGAGGTGGGACTAGCGGGAGTCGGGACCCAGTACTTC
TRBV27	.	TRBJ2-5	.	CASSPLPTGPRETQYF	TGTGCCAGCAGTCCCCTCCCCACAGGCCCGCGGGAGACCCAGTACTTC
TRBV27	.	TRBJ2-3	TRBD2	CASRPAGLAGATQYF	TGTGCCAGCAGACCCGCCGGACTAGCGGGTGCAACGCAGTATTTT
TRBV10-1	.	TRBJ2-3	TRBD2	CASSAGLGDTDTQYF	TGCGCCAGCAGTGCGGGACTAGGGGACACAGATACGCAGTATTTT
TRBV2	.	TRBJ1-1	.	CASSLGVSEAFF	TGTGCCAGCAGTCTTGGGGTCTCTGAAGCTTTCTTT
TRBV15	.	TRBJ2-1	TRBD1	CATSSRQGYNEQFF	TGTGCCACCAGCAGCAGACAGGGCTACAATGAGCAGTTCTTC
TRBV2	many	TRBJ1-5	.	CASSDQGAGSNQPQHF	TGTGCCAGCAGTGATCAAGGGGCGGGTAGCAATCAGCCCCAGCATTTT
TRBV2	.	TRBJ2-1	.	CASSEAGGARGQFF	TGTGCCAGCAGTGAAGCAGGGGGTGCCCGCGGGCAGTTCTTC
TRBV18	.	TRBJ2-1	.	CASSPINSYNEQFF	TGTGCCAGCTCACCAATCAACAGCTACAATGAGCAGTTCTTC
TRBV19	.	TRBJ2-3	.	CASSHSGTDTQYF	TGTGCCAGTTCTCACTCTGGGACAGATACGCAGTATTTT
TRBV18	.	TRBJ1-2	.	CASSQGGDSYGYTF	TGTGCCAGCTCACAGGGTGGAGACAGCTATGGCTACACCTTC
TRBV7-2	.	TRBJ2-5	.	CASSTRRAPKETQYF	TGTGCCAGCAGCACCCGACGCGCGCCGAAAGAGACCCAGTACTTC
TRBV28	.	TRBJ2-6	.	CASSLVGGAGANVLTF	TGTGCCAGCAGTCTCGTGGGGGGAGCTGGGGCCAACGTCCTGACTTTC
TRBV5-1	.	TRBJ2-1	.	CASSLAPQGNNEQFF	TGCGCCAGCAGCTTGGCCCCACAGGGCAACAATGAGCAGTTCTTC
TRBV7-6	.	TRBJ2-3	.	CASSSLNNPSDTQYF	TGTGCCAGCAGCTCCTTAAACAACCCCTCGGATACGCAGTATTTT
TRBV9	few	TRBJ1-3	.	CASSPGQVYGNTIYF	TGTGCCAGCAGCCCGGGGCAGGTCTATGGAAACACCATATATTTT
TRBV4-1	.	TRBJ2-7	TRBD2	CASSQTPGLAAYEQYF	TGCGCCAGCAGCCAAACGCCGGGACTAGCCGCCTACGAGCAGTACTTC
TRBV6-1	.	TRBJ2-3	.	CASSEAYTQYF	TGTGCCAGCAGTGAAGCATATACGCAGTATTTT
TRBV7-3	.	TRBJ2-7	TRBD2	CASSLIAGVSEQYF	TGTGCCAGCAGCTTAATAGCGGGAGTCTCCGAGCAGTACTTC
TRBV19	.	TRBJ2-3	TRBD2	CASSMGGRTDTQYF	TGTGCCAGTAGTATGGGCGGGAGAACAGATACGCAGTATTTT
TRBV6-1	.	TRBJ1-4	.	CASSGQRGLYEKLFF	TGTGCCAGCAGTGGCCAAAGGGGACTCTATGAAAAACTGTTTTTT
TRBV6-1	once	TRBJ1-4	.	CASSEGSTNEKLFF	TGTGCCAGCAGTGAGGGGTCAACTAATGAAAAACTGTTTTTT
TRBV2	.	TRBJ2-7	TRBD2	CASSGLAYEQYF	TGTGCCAGCAGTGGACTAGCTTACGAGCAGTACTTC
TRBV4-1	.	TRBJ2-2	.	CASSQARGGTGELFF	TGCGCCAGCAGCCAAGCCAGGGGTGGGACCGGGGAGCTGTTTTTT
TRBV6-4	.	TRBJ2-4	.	CASSDEGAQDIQYF	TGTGCCAGCAGTGATGAAGGGGCGCAGGACATTCAGTACTTC
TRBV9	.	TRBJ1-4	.	CASSAGIYWGIEKLFF	TGTGCCAGCAGCGCTGGGATCTACTGGGGAATTGAAAAACTGTTTTTT
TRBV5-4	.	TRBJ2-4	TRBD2	CASSLTGTTNIQYF	TGTGCCAGCAGCTTAACCGGGACTACAAACATTCAGTACTTC
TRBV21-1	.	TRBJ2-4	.	CASSKLAAGNIQYF	TGTGCCAGCAGCAAGCTAGCCGCGGGTAACATTCAGTACTTC
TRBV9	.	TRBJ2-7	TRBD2	CASSTTGSGDYEQYF	TGTGCCAGCAGCACGACTGGTAGCGGGGACTACGAGCAGTACTTC
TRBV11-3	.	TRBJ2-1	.	CASSPRQGREQFF	TGTGCCAGCAGCCCTCGCCAGGGACGGGAGCAGTTCTTC
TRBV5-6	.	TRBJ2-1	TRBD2	CASSLDSSGRREFF	TGTGCCAGCAGCTTGGACTCTAGCGGGAGGAGGGAGTTCTTC
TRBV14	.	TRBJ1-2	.	CASSWGTGWQGYGYTF	TGTGCCAGCAGCTGGGGGACTGGATGGCAGGGCTATGGCTACACCTTC
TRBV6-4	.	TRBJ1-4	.	CATPLRTAEKLFF	TGTGCCACCCCCCTCCGGACGGCTGAAAAACTGTTTTTT
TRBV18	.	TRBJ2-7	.	CASSHGNSYEQYF	TGTGCCAGCTCCCATGGTAACTCCTACGAGCAGTACTTC
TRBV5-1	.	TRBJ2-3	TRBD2	CASSPVKRGLFDTQYF	TGCGCCAGCAGCCCGGTCAAGCGGGGGCTTTTTGATACGCAGTATTTT
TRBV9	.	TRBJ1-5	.	CASRVVVMNQPQHF	TGTGCCAGCAGGGTAGTGGTTATGAATCAGCCCCAGCATTTT
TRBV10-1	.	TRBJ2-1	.	CASSYGMNEQFF	TGCGCCAGCAGTTACGGGATGAATGAGCAGTTCTTC
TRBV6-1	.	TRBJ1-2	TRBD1	CASGRTGQGIGYTF	TGTGCCAGCGGAAGGACGGGACAGGGGATTGGCTACACCTTC
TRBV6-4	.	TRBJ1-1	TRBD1	CASRGDSWGTEAFF	TGTGCCAGCAGAGGGGACAGTTGGGGGACTGAAGCTTTCTTT
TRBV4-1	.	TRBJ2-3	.	CASSQVSEGGTDTQYF	TGCGCCAGCAGCCAAGTCAGTGAAGGGGGCACAGATACGCAGTATTTT
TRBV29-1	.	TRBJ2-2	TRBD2	CSAGATSGMGTGELFF	TGCAGCGCCGGCGCAACCAGCGGGATGGGCACCGGGGAGCTGTTTTTT
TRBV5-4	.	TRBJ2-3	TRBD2	CASSLAGRTSTDTQYF	TGTGCCAGCAGCTTGGCCGGGAGGACTAGCACAGATACGCAGTATTTT
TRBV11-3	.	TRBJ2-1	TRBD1	CASSSLPSRGLYNEQFF	TGTGCCAGCAGCTCCCTGCCATCCAGGGGGCTCTACAATGAGCAGTTCTTC
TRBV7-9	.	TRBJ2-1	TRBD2	CASVLGGGSSGNEQFF	TGTGCCAGCGTTCTTGGTGGCGGGAGTTCTGGGAATGAGCAGTTCTTC
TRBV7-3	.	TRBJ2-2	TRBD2	CASSLLAGVTGELFF	TGTGCCAGCAGCTTATTAGCGGGAGTCACCGGGGAGCTGTTTTTT
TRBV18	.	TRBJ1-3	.	CASSPSPPSGNTIYF	TGTGCCAGCTCACCTTCGCCGCCCTCTGGAAACACCATATATTTT
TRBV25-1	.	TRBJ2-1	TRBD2	CASTRAAGGFTNEQFF	TGTGCCAGCACCAGAGCAGCGGGAGGGTTCACTAATGAGCAGTTCTTC
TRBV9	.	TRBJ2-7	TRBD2	CASSEGTGLAGYEQYF	TGTGCCAGCAGCGAGGGGACGGGACTAGCGGGCTACGAGCAGTACTTC
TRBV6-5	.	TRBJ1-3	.	CASSLWRSGNTIYF	TGTGCCAGCAGTCTATGGCGCTCTGGAAACACCATATATTTT
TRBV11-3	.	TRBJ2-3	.	CASSLGTAGTDTQYF	TGTGCCAGCAGCTTAGGGACAGCCGGCACAGATACGCAGTATTTT
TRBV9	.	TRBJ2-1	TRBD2	CASSPGPVAGVYNEQFF	TGTGCCAGCAGCCCCGGTCCGGTAGCGGGAGTCTACAATGAGCAGTTCTTC
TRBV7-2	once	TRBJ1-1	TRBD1	CASSPRQGTEAFF	TGTGCCAGCAGCCCACGACAGGGCACTGAAGCTTTCTTT
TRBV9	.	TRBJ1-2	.	CASSAVALQSYGYTF	TGTGCCAGCAGCGCAGTAGCCCTACAAAGCTATGGCTACACCTTC
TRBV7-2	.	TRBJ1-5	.	CASSFFKGGQPQHF	TGTGCCAGCAGCTTCTTTAAGGGAGGTCAGCCCCAGCATTTT